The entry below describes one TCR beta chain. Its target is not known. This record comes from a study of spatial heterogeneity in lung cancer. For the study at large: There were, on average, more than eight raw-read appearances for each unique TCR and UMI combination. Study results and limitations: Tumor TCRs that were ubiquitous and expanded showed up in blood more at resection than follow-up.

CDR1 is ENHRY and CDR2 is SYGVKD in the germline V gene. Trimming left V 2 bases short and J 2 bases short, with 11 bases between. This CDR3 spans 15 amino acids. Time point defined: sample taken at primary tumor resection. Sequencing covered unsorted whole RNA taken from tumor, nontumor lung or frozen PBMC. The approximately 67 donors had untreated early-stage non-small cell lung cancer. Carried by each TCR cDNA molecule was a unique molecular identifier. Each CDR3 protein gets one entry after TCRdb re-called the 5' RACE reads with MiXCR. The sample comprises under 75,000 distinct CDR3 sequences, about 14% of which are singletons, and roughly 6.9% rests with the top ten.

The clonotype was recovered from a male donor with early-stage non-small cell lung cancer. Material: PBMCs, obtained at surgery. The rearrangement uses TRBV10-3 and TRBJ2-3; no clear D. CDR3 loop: CAISEVGRNTDTQYF. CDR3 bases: TGTGCCATCAGTGAGGTCGGGCGGAACACAGATACGCAGTATTTT.